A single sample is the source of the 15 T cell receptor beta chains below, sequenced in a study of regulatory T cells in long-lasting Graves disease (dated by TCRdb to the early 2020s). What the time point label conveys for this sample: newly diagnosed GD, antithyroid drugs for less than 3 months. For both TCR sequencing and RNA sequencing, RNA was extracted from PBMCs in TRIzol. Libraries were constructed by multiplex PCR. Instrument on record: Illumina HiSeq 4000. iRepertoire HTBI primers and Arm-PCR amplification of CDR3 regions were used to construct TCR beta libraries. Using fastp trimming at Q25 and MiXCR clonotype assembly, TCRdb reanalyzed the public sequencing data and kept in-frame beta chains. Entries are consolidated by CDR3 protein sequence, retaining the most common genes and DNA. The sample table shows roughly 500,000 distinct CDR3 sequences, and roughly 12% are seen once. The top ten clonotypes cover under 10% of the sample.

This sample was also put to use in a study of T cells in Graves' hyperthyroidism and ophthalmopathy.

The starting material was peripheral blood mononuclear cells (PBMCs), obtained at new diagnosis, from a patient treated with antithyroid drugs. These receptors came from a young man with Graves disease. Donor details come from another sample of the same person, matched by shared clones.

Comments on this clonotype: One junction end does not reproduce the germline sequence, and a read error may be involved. The CDR3 DNA is TGTGCCATCAATCCGGGACAGGGCTACGTGCAGTACTTC. Residues: CAINPGQGYVQYF. This chain uses TRBV10-3 with TRBJ2-7, with 9 bases fitting TRBD1. The CDR3 runs to 13 residues. CDR1 is ENHRY, CDR2 SYGVKD, per germline.

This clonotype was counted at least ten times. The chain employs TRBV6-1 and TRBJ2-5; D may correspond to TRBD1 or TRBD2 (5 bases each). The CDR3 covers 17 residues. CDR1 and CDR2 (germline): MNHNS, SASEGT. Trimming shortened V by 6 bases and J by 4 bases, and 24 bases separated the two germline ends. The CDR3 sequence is CASSATNSGVGGETQYF. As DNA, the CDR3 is TGTGCCAGCAGCGCCACCAATTCAGGCGTTGGGGGAGAGACCCAGTACTTC.

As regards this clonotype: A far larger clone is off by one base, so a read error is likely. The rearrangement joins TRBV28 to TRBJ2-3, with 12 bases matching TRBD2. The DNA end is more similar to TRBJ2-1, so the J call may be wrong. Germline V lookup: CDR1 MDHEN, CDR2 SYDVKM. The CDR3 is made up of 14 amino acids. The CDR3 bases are TGTGCCAGCAGCCTAGCGGGAGGGGAGAATGAGCAGTTCTTC. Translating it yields CASSLAGGENEQFF.

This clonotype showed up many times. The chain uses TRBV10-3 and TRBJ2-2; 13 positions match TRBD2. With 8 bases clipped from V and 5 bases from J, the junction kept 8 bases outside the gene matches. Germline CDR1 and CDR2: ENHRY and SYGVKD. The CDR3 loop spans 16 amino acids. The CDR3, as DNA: TGTGCCATCTCCTCCGGACTAGCGGGAGTGACCGGGGAGCTGTTTTTT. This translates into CAISSGLAGVTGELFF.

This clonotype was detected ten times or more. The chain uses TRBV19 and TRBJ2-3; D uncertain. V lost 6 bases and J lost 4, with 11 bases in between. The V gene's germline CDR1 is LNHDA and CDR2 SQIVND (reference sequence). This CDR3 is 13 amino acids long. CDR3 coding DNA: TGTGCCAGTAGCCCCCTCGCGTCAGATACGCAGTATTTT. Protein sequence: CASSPLASDTQYF.

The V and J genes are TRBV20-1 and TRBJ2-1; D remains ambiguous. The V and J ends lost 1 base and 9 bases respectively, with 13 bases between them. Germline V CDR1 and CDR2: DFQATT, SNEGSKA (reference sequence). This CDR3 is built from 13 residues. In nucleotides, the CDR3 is TGCAGTGCTAGAGTAGGTGGGGTCCTTGAGCAGTTCTTC. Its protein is CSARVGGVLEQFF.

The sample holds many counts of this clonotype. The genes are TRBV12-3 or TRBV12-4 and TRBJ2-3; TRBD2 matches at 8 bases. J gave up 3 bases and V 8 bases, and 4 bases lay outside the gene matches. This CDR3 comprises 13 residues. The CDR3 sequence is CASSRLATDTQYF. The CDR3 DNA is TGTGCCAGCTCCAGACTAGCGACAGATACGCAGTATTTT.

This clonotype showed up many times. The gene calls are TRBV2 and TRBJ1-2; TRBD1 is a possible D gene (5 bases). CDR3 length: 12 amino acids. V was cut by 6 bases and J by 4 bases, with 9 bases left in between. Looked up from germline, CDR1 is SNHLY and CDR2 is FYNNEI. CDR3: CASRRDSYGYTF. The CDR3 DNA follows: TGTGCCAGCAGGAGAGACAGCTATGGCTACACCTTC.

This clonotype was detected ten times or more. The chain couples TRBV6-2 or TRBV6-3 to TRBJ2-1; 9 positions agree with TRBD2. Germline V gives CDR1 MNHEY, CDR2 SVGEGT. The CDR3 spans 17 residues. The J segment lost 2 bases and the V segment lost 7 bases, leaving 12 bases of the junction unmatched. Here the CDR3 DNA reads TGTGCCAGCACCCGAAGTCATGCGGGAGGGGCCTACAATGAGCAGTTCTTC. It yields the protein CASTRSHAGGAYNEQFF.

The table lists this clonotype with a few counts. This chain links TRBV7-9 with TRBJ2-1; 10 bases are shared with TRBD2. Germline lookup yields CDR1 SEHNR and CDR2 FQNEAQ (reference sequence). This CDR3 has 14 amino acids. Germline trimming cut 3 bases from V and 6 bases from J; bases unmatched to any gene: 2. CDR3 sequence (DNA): TGTGCCAGCAGCTTTAGCGGGAGGCCCAATGAGCAGTTCTTC. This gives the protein CASSFSGRPNEQFF.

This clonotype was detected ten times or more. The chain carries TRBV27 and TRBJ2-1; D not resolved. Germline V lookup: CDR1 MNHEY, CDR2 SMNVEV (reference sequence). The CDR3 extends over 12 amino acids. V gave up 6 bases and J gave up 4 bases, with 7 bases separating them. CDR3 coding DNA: TGTGCCAGCAGATACAAGTACAATGAGCAGTTCTTC. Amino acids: CASRYKYNEQFF.

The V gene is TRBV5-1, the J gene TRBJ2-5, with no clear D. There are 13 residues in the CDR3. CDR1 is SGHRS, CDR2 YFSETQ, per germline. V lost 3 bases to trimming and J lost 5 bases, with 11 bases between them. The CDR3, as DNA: TGCGCCAGCAGCTCGTCTGGGATGGAGACCCAGTACTTC. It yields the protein CASSSSGMETQYF.

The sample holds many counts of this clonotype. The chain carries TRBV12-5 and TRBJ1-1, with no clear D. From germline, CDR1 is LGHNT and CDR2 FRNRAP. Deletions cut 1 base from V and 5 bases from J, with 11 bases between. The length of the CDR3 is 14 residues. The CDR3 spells CASGLGGPRTEAFF. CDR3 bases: TGTGCTAGTGGTTTGGGAGGTCCGAGGACTGAAGCTTTCTTT. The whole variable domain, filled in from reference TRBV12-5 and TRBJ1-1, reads DARVTQTPRHKVTEMGQEVTMRCQPILGHNTVFWYRQTMMQGLELLAYFRNRAPLDDSGMPKDRFSAEMPDATLATLKIQPSEPRDSAVYFCASGLGGPRTEAFFGQGTRLTVV.

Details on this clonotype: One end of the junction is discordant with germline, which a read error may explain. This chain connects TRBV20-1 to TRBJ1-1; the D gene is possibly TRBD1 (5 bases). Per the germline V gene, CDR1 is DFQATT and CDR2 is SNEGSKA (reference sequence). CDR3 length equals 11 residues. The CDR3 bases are TGCAGTGCTAGTGCGGGGGTTGAAGCTTCCTTT. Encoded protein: CSASAGVEASF.

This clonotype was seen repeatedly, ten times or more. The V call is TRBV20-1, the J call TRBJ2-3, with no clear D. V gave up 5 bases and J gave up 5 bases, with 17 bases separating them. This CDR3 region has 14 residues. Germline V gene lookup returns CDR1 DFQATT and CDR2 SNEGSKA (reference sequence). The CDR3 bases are TGCAGTGCTCGCACCGCTGTAGGGCTAGATACGCAGTATTTT. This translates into CSARTAVGLDTQYF.